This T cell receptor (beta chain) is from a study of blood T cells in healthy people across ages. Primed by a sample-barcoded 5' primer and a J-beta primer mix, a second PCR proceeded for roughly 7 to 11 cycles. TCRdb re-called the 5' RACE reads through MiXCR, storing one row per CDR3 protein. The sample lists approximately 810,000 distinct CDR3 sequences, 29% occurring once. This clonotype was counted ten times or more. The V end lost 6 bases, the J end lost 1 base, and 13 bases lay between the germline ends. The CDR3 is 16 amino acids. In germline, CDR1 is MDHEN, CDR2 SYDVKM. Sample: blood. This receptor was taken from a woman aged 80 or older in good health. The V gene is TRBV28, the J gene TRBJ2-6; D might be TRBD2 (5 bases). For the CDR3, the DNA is TGTGCCAGCAGCTCCCCCTCGGGATCTGGGGCCAACGTCCTGACTTTC. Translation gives CASSSPSGSGANVLTF. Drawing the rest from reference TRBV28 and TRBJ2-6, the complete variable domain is DVKVTQSSRYLVKRTGEKVFLECVQDMDHENMFWYRQDPGLGLRLIYFSYDVKMKEKGDIPEGYSVSREKKERFSLILESASTNQTSMYLCASSSPSGSGANVLTFGAGSRLTVL.